The 8 T cell receptor beta chains below all came from one sample that was sequenced in a study of blood T cells in healthy people across ages. Then a second PCR, running about 7 to 11 cycles, was carried out with a sample-barcoded 5' primer and a J-beta primer mix. TCRdb itself ran the 5' RACE reads through MiXCR, one entry per CDR3 protein. The table lists about 720,000 distinct CDR3 sequences, 22% of them singletons. Sequenced input: blood. These receptors were collected from a man aged 70 or older in good health.

This chain joins TRBV9 and TRBJ1-2; possible D gene TRBD1, 6 bases. The CDR3 totals 18 residues. The germline V and J ends were trimmed by 4 bases and 5 bases, with 27 bases remaining between them. CDR1 is SGDLS and CDR2 is YYNGEE in the germline V gene. This chain's CDR3 is CASSKGHGIPVPWYGYTF. CDR3 coding DNA: TGTGCCAGCAGCAAGGGACACGGCATTCCCGTCCCATGGTATGGCTACACCTTC.

The sample holds a few counts of this clonotype. V is TRBV12-3 or TRBV12-4 and J is TRBJ2-6; no definite D call. The CDR3 is 17 amino acids. V was trimmed by 6 bases and J by 2 bases, leaving 17 bases between them. The CDR3 spells CASSPPPVVTGANVLTF. The CDR3 nucleotides read TGTGCCAGCAGCCCCCCGCCTGTTGTAACTGGGGCCAACGTCCTGACTTTC.

The rearrangement links TRBV18 to TRBJ2-1; D possibly corresponds to TRBD2 (6 bases). Matching the DNA end better, TRBJ2-5 makes the J call doubtful. The CDR3 runs to 15 residues. The germline CDR1 and CDR2 sequences are KGHSH and LQKENI. In nucleotides, the CDR3 is TGTGCCAGCTCACCAAGCGTTGCGGGAAAAGAGACCCAGTACTTC. This codes for CASSPSVAGKETQYF.

The rearrangement links TRBV30 to TRBJ1-1, with D unclear. Trimming left V 4 bases short and J 4 bases short, with 7 bases between. The CDR3 runs to 11 residues. CDR1 and CDR2 from the germline V gene are GTSNPN and SVGIG (reference sequence). CDR3 in amino acids: CAWIGFTEAFF. The CDR3 DNA sequence: TGTGCCTGGATTGGGTTCACTGAAGCTTTCTTT.

The V and J genes are TRBV2 and TRBJ1-5, with D perhaps matching TRBD1 (6 bases). Germline V gives CDR1 SNHLY, CDR2 FYNNEI. V dropped 2 bases and J dropped 1 base, with 15 bases sitting between them. This CDR3 has 17 amino acids. For the CDR3, the DNA is TGTGCCAGCAGTGAATGGTCAGGGGCTGCGAGCAATCAGCCCCAGCATTTT. Protein: CASSEWSGAASNQPQHF.

The chain is built from TRBV2 and TRBJ2-1, with TRBD1 identical over 8 bases. With 3 bases clipped from V and 2 bases from J, the junction kept 3 bases outside the gene matches. This CDR3 is built from 15 residues. Germline lookup yields CDR1 SNHLY and CDR2 FYNNEI. In DNA form, the CDR3 reads TGTGCCAGCAGTGATCAGGGGGCTGCCTACAATGAGCAGTTCTTC. This translates into CASSDQGAAYNEQFF.

J is TRBJ2-5 and V is TRBV7-8, with D perhaps matching TRBD1 (6 bases). The J call could be wrong; TRBJ2-7 is a better fit for the DNA end. The CDR3 covers 13 residues. Germline loops: CDR1 SGHVS, CDR2 FQNEAQ. CDR3 in DNA: TGTGCCAGCAGCTCGGACAGATTCTACGAGCAGTACTTC. Its translation: CASSSDRFYEQYF.

The gene calls are TRBV5-1 and TRBJ2-3, with D unresolved. V was clipped by 1 base and J by 3 bases, with 6 bases between them. Germline V gives CDR1 SGHRS, CDR2 YFSETQ. The CDR3 has 13 residues. The CDR3: CASSLSITDTQYF. In nucleotides, the CDR3 is TGCGCCAGCAGCTTGAGTATAACAGATACGCAGTATTTT.